The clone carrying this T cell receptor beta chain was seen just once. The same CDR3 arises from other DNA sequences in this sample as well. Clones were read by immunoSEQ multiplex PCR, and TCRdb kept only the in-frame ones, dropping some. Of millions of clones listed, approximately 95% are singletons. The data were taken from a study of shared clonotypes between healthy human individuals. Germline CDR1 MDHEN, CDR2 SYDVKM. The CDR3 spans 13 residues. The germline V and J ends were trimmed by 2 bases and 0 bases, with 4 bases remaining between them. The origin of this receptor is a man younger than 35 in good health. Sequencing was performed on naive CD4+ T cells sorted from blood. Subset reported: CD45RA+ positively selected. The chain is built from TRBV28 and TRBJ1-2; no firm D call. CDR3 nucleotides: TGTGCCAGCAGTTTACCGTCTAACTATGGCTACACCTTC. It specifies CASSLPSNYGYTF.